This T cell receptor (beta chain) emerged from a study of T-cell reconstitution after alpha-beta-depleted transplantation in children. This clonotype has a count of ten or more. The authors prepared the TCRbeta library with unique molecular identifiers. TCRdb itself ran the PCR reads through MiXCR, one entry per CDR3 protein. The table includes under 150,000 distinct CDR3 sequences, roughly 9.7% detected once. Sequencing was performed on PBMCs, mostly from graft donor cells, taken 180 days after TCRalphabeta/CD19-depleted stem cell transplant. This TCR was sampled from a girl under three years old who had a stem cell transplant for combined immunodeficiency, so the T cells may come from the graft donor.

DNA for the CDR3: TGCAGCGTTGAGGTGACTAGCGCCAATGAGCAGTTCTTC. The encoded protein is CSVEVTSANEQFF. V gene TRBV29-1 combines with J gene TRBJ2-1, with 8 positions matching TRBD2. Losses at the gene ends were 3 bases for V and 6 bases for J; bases not matched to a gene: 4. This CDR3 is built from 13 residues. CDR1 is SQVTM, CDR2 ANQGSEA, per germline.